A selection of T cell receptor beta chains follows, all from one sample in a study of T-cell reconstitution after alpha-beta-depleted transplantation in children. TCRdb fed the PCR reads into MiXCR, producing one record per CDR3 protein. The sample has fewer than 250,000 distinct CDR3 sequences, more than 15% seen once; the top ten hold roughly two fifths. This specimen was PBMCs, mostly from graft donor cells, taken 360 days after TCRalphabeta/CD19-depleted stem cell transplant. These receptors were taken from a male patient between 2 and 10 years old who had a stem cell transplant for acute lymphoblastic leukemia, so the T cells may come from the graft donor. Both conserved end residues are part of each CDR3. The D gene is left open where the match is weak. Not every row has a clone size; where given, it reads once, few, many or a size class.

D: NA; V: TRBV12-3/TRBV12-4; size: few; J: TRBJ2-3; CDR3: CASSLSAGVTDTQYF; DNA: TGTGCCAGCAGTTTGTCGGCAGGGGTAACGGATACGCAGTATTTT
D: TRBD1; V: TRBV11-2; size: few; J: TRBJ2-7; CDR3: CASSSETGYEQYF; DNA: TGTGCCAGCAGCTCGGAGACAGGGTACGAGCAGTACTTC
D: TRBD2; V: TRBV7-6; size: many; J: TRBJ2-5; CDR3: CASSLGGSRETQYF; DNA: TGTGCCAGCAGCTTAGGCGGGAGTCGAGAGACCCAGTACTTC
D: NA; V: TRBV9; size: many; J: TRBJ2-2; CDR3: CASSVRDRSPGELFF; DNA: TGTGCCAGCAGCGTACGGGACCGATCTCCCGGGGAGCTGTTTTTT
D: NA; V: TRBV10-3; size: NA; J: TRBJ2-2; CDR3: CAISPTDSNTGELFF; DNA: TGTGCCATCAGCCCTACTGACAGCAACACCGGGGAGCTGTTTTTT
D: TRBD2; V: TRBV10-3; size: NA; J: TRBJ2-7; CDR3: CAILSGGAHEQYF; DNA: TGTGCCATCCTGAGCGGGGGGGCCCACGAGCAGTACTTC
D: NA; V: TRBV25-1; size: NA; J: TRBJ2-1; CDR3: CASSPGAYEQFF; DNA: TGTGCCAGCAGTCCCGGTGCATATGAGCAGTTCTTC
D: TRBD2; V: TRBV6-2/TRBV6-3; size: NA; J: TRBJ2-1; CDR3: CASRHLAGGLSYNEQFF; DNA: TGTGCCAGCAGACACCTAGCGGGGGGCCTCTCCTACAATGAGCAGTTCTTC
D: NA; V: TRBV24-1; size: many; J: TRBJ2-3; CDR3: CATSATPSTDTQYF; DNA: TGTGCCACCAGTGCCACCCCAAGCACAGATACGCAGTATTTT
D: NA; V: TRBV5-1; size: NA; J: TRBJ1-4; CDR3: CASSPLHGDEKLFF; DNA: TGCGCCAGCAGCCCTCTACATGGGGACGAAAAACTGTTTTTT
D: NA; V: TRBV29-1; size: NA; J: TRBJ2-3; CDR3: CSVEPRMTDTQYF; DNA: TGCAGCGTTGAACCCAGGATGACAGATACGCAGTATTTT
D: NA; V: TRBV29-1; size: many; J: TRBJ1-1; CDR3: CSAMAPTQGVNTEAFF; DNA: TGCAGCGCCATGGCACCCACACAGGGAGTGAACACTGAAGCTTTCTTT
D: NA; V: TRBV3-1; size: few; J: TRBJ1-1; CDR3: CASSQMWDTEAFF; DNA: TGTGCCAGCAGCCAAATGTGGGACACTGAAGCTTTCTTT
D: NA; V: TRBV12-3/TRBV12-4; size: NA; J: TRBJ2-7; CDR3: CASSSTSRPLYEQYF; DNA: TGTGCCAGCAGTTCCACCTCACGTCCCCTCTACGAGCAGTACTTC
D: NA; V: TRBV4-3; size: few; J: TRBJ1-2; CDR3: CASSQGRGTLSYGYTF; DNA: TGCGCCAGCAGCCAAGGGAGAGGAACTCTTTCCTATGGCTACACCTTC
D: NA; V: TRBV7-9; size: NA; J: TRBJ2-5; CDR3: CASSLLPTEQETQYF; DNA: TGTGCCAGCAGCTTACTCCCAACAGAACAAGAGACCCAGTACTTC
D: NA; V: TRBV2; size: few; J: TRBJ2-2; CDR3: CASSKSTGELFF; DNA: TGTGCCAGCAGCAAATCCACCGGGGAGCTGTTTTTT
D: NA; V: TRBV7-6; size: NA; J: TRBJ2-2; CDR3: CASSSRPRAPGELFF; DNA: TGTGCCAGCAGCTCCCGGCCCCGTGCCCCCGGGGAGCTGTTTTTT
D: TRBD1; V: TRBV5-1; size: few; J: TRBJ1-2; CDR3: CASSLGGTDHLGYTF; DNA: TGCGCCAGCAGCTTGGGAGGGACAGACCACTTGGGCTACACCTTC
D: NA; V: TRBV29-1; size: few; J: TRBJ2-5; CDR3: CSVDKGSETQYF; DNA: TGCAGCGTTGATAAGGGCTCGGAGACCCAGTACTTC
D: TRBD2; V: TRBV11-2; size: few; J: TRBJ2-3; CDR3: CASSLEAGAQYF; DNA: TGTGCCAGCAGCTTAGAAGCGGGGGCCCAGTATTTT
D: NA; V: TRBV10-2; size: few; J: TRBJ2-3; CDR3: CASRSGRTDTQYF; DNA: TGCGCCAGCCGGTCAGGGCGAACAGATACGCAGTATTTT
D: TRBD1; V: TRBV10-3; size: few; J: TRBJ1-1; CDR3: CAISEPGGNTEAFF; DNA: TGTGCCATCAGTGAGCCAGGGGGCAACACTGAAGCTTTCTTT
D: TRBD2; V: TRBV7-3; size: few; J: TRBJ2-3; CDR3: CASSPLRLAGGLTDTQYF; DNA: TGTGCCAGCAGCCCCCTTCGTCTCGCGGGGGGACTCACAGATACGCAGTATTTT
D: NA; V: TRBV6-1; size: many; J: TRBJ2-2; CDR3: CASSIPSPANTGELFF; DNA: TGTGCCAGCAGTATCCCGAGCCCGGCGAACACCGGGGAGCTGTTTTTT
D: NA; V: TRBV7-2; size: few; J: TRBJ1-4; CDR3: CASSLELGLNEKLFF; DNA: TGTGCCAGCAGCTTAGAATTGGGTTTAAATGAAAAACTGTTTTTT
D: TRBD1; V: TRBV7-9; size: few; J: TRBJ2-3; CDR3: CASSRITGGSTDTQYF; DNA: TGTGCCAGCAGTCGGATAACAGGGGGGAGCACAGATACGCAGTATTTT
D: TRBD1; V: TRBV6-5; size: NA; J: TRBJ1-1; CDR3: CASSYSRDRVNTEAFF; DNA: TGTGCCAGCAGTTACTCGAGGGACAGGGTGAACACTGAAGCTTTCTTT
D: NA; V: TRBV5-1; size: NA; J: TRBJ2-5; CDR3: CASSLGDAYQETQYF; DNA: TGCGCCAGCAGCTTGGGGGACGCGTACCAAGAGACCCAGTACTTC
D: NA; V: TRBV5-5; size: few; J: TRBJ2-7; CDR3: CASSSSVPSYEQYF; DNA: TGTGCCAGCAGCTCCTCCGTCCCCTCCTACGAGCAGTACTTC
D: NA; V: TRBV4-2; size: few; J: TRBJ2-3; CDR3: CASSHFAGGTDTQYF; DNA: TGTGCCAGCAGCCACTTCGCGGGCGGCACAGATACGCAGTATTTT
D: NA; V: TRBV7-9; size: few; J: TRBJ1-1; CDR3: CASSFRTVNTEAFF; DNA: TGTGCCAGCAGCTTTCGGACAGTAAACACTGAAGCTTTCTTT
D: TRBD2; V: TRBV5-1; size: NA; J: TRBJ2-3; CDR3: CASGKLAGGLFNTDTQYF; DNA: TGCGCCAGCGGAAAACTAGCGGGAGGTCTCTTCAACACAGATACGCAGTATTTT
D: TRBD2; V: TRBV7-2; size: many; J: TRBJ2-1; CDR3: CASSADTSGREQFF; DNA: TGTGCCAGCAGCGCCGACACTAGCGGCCGCGAGCAGTTCTTC
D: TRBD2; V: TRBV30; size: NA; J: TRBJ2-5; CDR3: CAWNGAGEIETQYF; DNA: TGTGCCTGGAACGGAGCGGGAGAGATAGAGACCCAGTACTTC
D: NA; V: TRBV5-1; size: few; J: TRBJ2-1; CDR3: CASSLLASDEQFF; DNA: TGCGCCAGCAGCCTGCTAGCGTCCGATGAGCAGTTCTTC
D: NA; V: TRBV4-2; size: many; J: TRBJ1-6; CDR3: CASSQDLDLRNSPLHF; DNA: TGTGCCAGCAGCCAAGATTTAGATCTGCGTAATTCACCCCTCCACTTT
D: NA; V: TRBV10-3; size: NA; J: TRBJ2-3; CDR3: CAITVYPRGTDTQYF; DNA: TGTGCCATCACGGTCTATCCCCGGGGCACAGATACGCAGTATTTT
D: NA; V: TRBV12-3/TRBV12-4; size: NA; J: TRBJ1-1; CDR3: CASSYTGGGVANTEAFF; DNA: TGTGCCAGCAGCTATACTGGTGGGGGGGTGGCGAACACTGAAGCTTTCTTT
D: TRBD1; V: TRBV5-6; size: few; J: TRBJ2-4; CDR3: CASSLRGQGSKNIQYF; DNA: TGTGCCAGCAGCTTGCGTGGACAGGGCTCCAAAAACATTCAGTACTTC
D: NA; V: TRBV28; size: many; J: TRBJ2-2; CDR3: CASSYRGYNGELFF; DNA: TGTGCCAGCAGTTATAGGGGGTATAACGGGGAGCTGTTTTTT